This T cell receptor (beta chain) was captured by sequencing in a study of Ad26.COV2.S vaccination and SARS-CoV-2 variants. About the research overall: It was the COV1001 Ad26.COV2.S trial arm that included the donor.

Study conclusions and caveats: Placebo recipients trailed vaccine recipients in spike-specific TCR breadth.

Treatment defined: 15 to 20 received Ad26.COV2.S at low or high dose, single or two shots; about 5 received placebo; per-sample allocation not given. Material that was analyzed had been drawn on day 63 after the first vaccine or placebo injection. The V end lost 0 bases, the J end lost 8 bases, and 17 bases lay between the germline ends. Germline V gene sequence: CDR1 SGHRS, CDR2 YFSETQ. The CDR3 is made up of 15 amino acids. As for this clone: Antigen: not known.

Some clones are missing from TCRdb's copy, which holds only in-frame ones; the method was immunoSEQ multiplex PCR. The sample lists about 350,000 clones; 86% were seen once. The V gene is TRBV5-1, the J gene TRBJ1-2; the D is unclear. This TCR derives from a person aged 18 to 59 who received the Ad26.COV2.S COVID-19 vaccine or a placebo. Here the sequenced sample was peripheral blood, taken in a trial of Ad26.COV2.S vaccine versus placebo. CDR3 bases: TGCGCCAGCAGCTTGGTCTCCGGGAGCGACGGCGGCTACACCTTC. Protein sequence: CASSLVSGSDGGYTF.